The source of this T cell receptor (beta chain) is a study of cytomegalovirus exposure and HLA in healthy donors. The PCR had 60 Vbeta and 13 Jbeta primers. The protocol was immunoSEQ multiplex PCR, while the TCRdb copy is restricted to in-frame clones and leaves out a portion. This sample has fewer than 200,000 clones; roughly four fifths occur once, and the top ten carry around 4%. The sequenced sample was PBMCs. This clonotype was sampled from a man in his forties in good health and CMV-seronegative.

The CDR3 DNA sequence: TGTGCCAGCAGCTTAAAGAGGGGGCCGGATGAGCAGTTCTTC. Amino acid sequence: CASSLKRGPDEQFF. The V and J genes are TRBV7-3 and TRBJ2-1, with TRBD1 matching over 7 bases. After removal of 1 base from V and 8 bases from J, the junction contained 5 bases not matched to a gene. This CDR3 contains 14 residues. Germline CDR1 SGHTA, CDR2 FQGTGA.